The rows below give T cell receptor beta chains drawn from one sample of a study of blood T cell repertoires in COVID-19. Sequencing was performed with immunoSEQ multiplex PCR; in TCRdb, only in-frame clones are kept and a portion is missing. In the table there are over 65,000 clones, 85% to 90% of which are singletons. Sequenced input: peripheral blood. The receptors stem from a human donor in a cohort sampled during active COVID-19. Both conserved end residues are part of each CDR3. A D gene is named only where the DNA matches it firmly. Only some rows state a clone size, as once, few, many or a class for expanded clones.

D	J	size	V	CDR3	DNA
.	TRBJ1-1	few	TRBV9	CASSTGMMNTEAFF	TGTGCCAGCTCCACCGGGATGATGAACACTGAAGCTTTCTTT
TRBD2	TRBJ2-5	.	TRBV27	CASSPLAGPQETQYF	TGTGCCAGCAGCCCCCTAGCGGGACCCCAAGAGACCCAGTACTTC
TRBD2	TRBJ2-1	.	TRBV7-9	CASSLTGTRLKFF	TGTGCCAGCAGCTTGACCGGGACTAGGCTAAAGTTCTTC
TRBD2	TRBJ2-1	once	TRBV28	CASSTLSGRAVRNEQFF	TGTGCCAGCAGTACGTTAAGCGGGAGGGCGGTTCGGAATGAGCAGTTCTTC
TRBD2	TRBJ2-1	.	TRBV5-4	CASSPPGLAGYNEQFF	TGTGCCAGCAGCCCCCCGGGACTAGCGGGTTACAATGAGCAGTTCTTC
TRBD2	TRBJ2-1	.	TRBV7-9	CASSFGGAGGPPDYNEQFF	TGTGCCAGCAGCTTCGGGGGGGCGGGAGGACCCCCCGACTACAATGAGCAGTTCTTC
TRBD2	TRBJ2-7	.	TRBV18	CASSAPTSGGYEQYF	TGTGCCAGCTCAGCCCCGACTAGCGGGGGCTACGAGCAGTACTTC
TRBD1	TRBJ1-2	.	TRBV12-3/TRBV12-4	CASSRDRGDGYTF	TGTGCCAGCAGCCGGGACAGGGGAGATGGCTACACCTTC
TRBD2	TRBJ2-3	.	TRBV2	CASSFIAGEVDTQYF	TGTGCCAGCAGCTTCATAGCGGGAGAAGTAGATACGCAGTATTTT
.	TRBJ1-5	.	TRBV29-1	CSVGTFNQPQHF	TGCAGCGTTGGAACTTTTAATCAGCCCCAGCATTTT
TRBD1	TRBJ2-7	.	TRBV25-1	CASSGSGTGYEQYF	TGTGCCAGCAGTGGTTCCGGGACAGGGTACGAGCAGTACTTC
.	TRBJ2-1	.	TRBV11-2	CASSLDRVKGEQFF	TGTGCCAGCAGCTTAGACAGGGTAAAAGGTGAGCAGTTCTTC
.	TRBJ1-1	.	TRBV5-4	CASSLGRQANTEAFF	TGTGCCAGCAGCTTAGGAAGACAAGCGAACACTGAAGCTTTCTTT
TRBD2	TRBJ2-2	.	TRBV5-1	CASSPWEGTGELFF	TGCGCCAGCAGCCCGTGGGAGGGGACCGGGGAGCTGTTTTTT
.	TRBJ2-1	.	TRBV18	CASSPTGTSNEQFF	TGTGCCAGCTCACCAACCGGGACTTCCAATGAGCAGTTCTTC
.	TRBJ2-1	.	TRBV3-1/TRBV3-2	CASSQGQAEQFF	TGTGCCAGCAGCCAAGGACAGGCTGAGCAGTTCTTC
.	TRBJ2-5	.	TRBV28	CASSGETQYF	TGTGCCAGTTCGGGAGAGACCCAGTACTTC
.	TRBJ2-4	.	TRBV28	CASSPSSQGMGKNIQYF	TGTGCCAGCAGTCCAAGTTCACAGGGTATGGGCAAAAACATTCAGTACTTC
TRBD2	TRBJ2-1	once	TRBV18	CASSWGSGRAEQFF	TGTGCCAGCTCATGGGGTAGCGGGAGGGCTGAGCAGTTCTTC
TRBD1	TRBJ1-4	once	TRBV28	CASSTGTGYELFF	TGTGCCAGCAGCACCGGGACAGGTTATGAACTGTTTTTT
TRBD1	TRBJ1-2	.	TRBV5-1	CASSPGQGRGYTF	TGCGCCAGCAGCCCTGGACAGGGAAGGGGCTACACCTTC
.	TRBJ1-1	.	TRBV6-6	CASSDMGRGEAFF	TGTGCCAGCAGCGACATGGGGAGGGGTGAAGCTTTCTTT
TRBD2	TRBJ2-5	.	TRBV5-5	CASSQSLAGGEETQYF	TGTGCCAGCAGCCAATCATTAGCGGGAGGGGAGGAGACCCAGTACTTC
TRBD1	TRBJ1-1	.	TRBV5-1	CASNGQAGGTEAFF	TGCGCCAGCAACGGACAGGCTGGGGGAACTGAAGCTTTCTTT
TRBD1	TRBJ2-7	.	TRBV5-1	CASSLNSGQVNEQYF	TGCGCCAGCAGCTTAAACTCGGGACAGGTCAACGAGCAGTACTTC
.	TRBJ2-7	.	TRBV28	CASSLTQVLQSSYEQYF	TGTGCCAGCAGTCTTACTCAGGTTTTGCAGAGCTCCTACGAGCAGTACTTC
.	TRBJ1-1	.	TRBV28	CASSSLGGQNTEAFF	TGTGCCAGCAGTTCCCTGGGGGGTCAGAACACTGAAGCTTTCTTT
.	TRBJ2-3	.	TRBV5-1	CASRRGSTDTQYF	TGCGCCAGCAGGCGAGGGTCCACAGATACGCAGTATTTT
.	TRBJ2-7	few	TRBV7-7	CASSLSNDGAVYEQYF	TGTGCCAGCAGCTTATCTAATGATGGGGCCGTCTACGAGCAGTACTTC
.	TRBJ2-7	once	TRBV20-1	CSASTGTTSNEQYF	TGCAGTGCTAGTACAGGGACCACCAGCAACGAGCAGTACTTC
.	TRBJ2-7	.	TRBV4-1	CASSQGGAALAVYEQYF	TGCGCCAGCAGCCAAGGGGGGGCCGCTCTAGCGGTCTACGAGCAGTACTTC
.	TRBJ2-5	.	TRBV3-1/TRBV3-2	CASSPRETGSGETQYF	TGTGCCAGCAGCCCCCGCGAAACGGGGAGTGGGGAGACCCAGTACTTC
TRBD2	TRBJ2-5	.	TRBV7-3	CASSMAGGRETQYF	TGTGCCAGCAGCATGGCGGGAGGGAGAGAGACCCAGTACTTC
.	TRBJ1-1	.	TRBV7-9	CASSLFAEVNTEAFF	TGTGCCAGCAGCTTATTTGCAGAAGTGAACACTGAAGCTTTCTTT
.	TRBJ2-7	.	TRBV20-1	CSAIGLNEQYF	TGCAGTGCCATTGGACTAAACGAGCAGTACTTC
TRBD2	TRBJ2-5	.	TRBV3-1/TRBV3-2	CASSQGLATETQYF	TGTGCCAGCAGTCAAGGACTAGCTACGGAGACCCAGTACTTC
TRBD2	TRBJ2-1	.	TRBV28	CASSLAGGRAGNEQFF	TGTGCCAGCAGTTTAGCCGGCGGGAGGGCTGGGAATGAGCAGTTCTTC
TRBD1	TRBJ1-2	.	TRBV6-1	CASSEPGTGGYGYTF	TGTGCCAGCAGTGAGCCCGGGACAGGGGGATATGGCTACACCTTC
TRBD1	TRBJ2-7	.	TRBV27	CASSLSLRDRAYEQYF	TGTGCCAGCAGTTTATCGTTGAGGGACAGAGCTTACGAGCAGTACTTC
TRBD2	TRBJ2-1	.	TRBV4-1	CASSFRTSGYNEQFF	TGCGCCAGCAGCTTTCGGACTAGCGGATACAATGAGCAGTTCTTC
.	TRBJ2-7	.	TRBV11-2	CASSLVPDAGYEQYF	TGTGCCAGCAGCTTAGTGCCCGACGCGGGATACGAGCAGTACTTC
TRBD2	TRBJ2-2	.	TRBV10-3	CAISESGLVETGELFF	TGTGCCATCAGTGAGTCGGGACTAGTAGAAACCGGGGAGCTGTTTTTT